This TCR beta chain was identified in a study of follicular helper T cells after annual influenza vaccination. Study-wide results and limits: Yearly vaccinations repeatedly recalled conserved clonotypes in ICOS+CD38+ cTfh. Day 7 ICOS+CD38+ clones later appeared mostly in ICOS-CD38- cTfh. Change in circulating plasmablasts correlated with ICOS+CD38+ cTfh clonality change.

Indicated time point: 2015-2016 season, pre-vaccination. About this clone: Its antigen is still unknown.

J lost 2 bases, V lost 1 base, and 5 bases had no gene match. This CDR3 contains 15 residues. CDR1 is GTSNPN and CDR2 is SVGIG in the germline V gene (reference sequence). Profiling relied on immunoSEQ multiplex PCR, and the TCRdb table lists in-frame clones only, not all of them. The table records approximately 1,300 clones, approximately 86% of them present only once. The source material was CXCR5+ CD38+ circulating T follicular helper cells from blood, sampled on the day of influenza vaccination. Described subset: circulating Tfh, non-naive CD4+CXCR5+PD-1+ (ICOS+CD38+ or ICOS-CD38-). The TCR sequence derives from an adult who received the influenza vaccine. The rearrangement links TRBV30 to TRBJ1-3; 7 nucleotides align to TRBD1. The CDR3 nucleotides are TGTGCCTGGAGTGCGACAGGGTTCACTGGAAACACCATATATTTT. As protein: CAWSATGFTGNTIYF.